The 9 T cell receptor beta chains below were found in one sample sequenced in a study of blood T cell repertoires in COVID-19. Repertoires were generated with immunoSEQ multiplex PCR, while TCRdb's copy carries only in-frame clones and drops some. The data contain fewer than 250,000 clones, 80% to 90% of them singletons. Sequencing used peripheral blood. The receptors were sampled from a man aged 40-49 years with acute or convalescent COVID-19.

The chain combines TRBV5-6 with TRBJ2-4; 8 nucleotides line up with TRBD1. J was trimmed by 1 base and V by 0 bases; bases with no gene match: 3. Germline V lookup: CDR1 SGHDT, CDR2 YYEEEE. This CDR3 contains 16 residues. CDR3 sequence (DNA): TGTGCCAGCAGCTTGGGGGACAGGTCTGCCAAAAACATTCAGTACTTC. It yields the protein CASSLGDRSAKNIQYF.

The chain joins TRBV11-2 to TRBJ1-2; the D gene is possibly TRBD1 (6 bases). V dropped 1 base and J dropped 4 bases, with 19 bases sitting between them. The CDR3 runs 17 residues. The germline V gene has CDR1 SGHAT and CDR2 FQNNGV. CDR3 protein: CASSLAGAGSRGYGYTF. The CDR3 DNA follows: TGTGCCAGCAGCTTAGCAGGGGCTGGGTCAAGGGGCTATGGCTACACCTTC. Complete variable domain (other parts from reference TRBV11-2 and TRBJ1-2): EAGVAQSPRYKIIEKRQSVAFWCNPISGHATLYWYQQILGQGPKLLIQFQNNGVVDDSQLPKDRFSAERLKGVDSTLKIQPAKLEDSAVYLCASSLAGAGSRGYGYTFGSGTRLTVV.

The chain is built from TRBV5-1 and TRBJ1-1; D unclear. The CDR3 extends over 14 amino acids. Germline V gives CDR1 SGHRS, CDR2 YFSETQ. V was shortened by 2 bases and J by 2 bases, with 10 bases between the two germline ends. CDR3 protein: CASSLGVKNTEAFF. In nucleotides, the CDR3 is TGCGCCAGCAGCTTAGGAGTCAAAAACACTGAAGCTTTCTTT. Drawing the rest from reference TRBV5-1 and TRBJ1-1, the complete variable domain is KAGVTQTPRYLIKTRGQQVTLSCSPISGHRSVSWYQQTPGQGLQFLFEYFSETQRNKGNFPGRFSGRQFSNSRSEMNVSTLELGDSALYLCASSLGVKNTEAFFGQGTRLTVV.

V and J are TRBV21-1 and TRBJ1-2; TRBD1 reflects the table's D call only, with no check against the DNA. TRBV21-1 is flagged as a pseudogene. This CDR3 is built from 15 residues. CDR3 coding DNA: TGTGCCAGCAGCAACCGACAGGGGGTTAACTATGGCTACACCTTC. This sequence encodes CASSNRQGVNYGYTF.

The chain has TRBV19 and TRBJ2-7; D perhaps matches TRBD1 (5 bases). V was shortened by 7 bases and J by 2 bases, with 15 bases between the two germline ends. This CDR3 is built from 14 residues. Germline-derived CDR1 and CDR2 are LNHDA and SQIVND (reference sequence). CDR3 coding DNA: TGTGCCAGTACTTCCCCCAGGGATCCCTACGAGCAGTACTTC. Residues: CASTSPRDPYEQYF.

The V call is TRBV14, the J call TRBJ1-4; a possible D gene is TRBD1 (5 bases). V was shortened by 5 bases and J by 3 bases, with 10 bases between the two germline ends. The germline V gene has CDR1 SGHDN and CDR2 FVKESK. There are 14 residues in the CDR3. CDR3: CASSGTIANEKLFF. CDR3 sequence (DNA): TGTGCCAGCAGCGGGACTATTGCTAATGAAAAACTGTTTTTT.

CDR3 region: CASSPMDSPNTEAFF. In DNA, the CDR3 is TGTGCCAGCTCACCAATGGACAGTCCGAACACTGAAGCTTTCTTT. The V gene is TRBV18, the J gene TRBJ1-1; perhaps TRBD1 as D (6 bases). This CDR3 region has 15 residues. Trimming removed 2 bases from V and 1 base from J, with 11 bases in between. Germline CDR1 KGHSH, CDR2 LQKENI.

The sample holds one count of this clone. Other DNA sequences in the same sample also yield this CDR3. This chain connects TRBV5-1 to TRBJ1-1; 8 bases map to TRBD1. Unmatched junction bases numbered 1, after V lost 2 bases and J lost 1 base. Germline CDR1 SGHRS, CDR2 YFSETQ. This CDR3 comprises 14 residues. The CDR3: CASSLQGGNTEAFF. As DNA, the CDR3 is TGCGCCAGCAGCTTACAGGGGGGGAACACTGAAGCTTTCTTT.

This sequence joins TRBV21-1 and TRBJ1-2; the D call in the table, TRBD1, was not verified against the DNA. TRBV21-1 is assigned pseudogene status. This CDR3 has 12 residues. The CDR3 DNA reads TGTGCCCGCACAGGGGCAGACTATGGCTACACCTTC. This encodes CARTGADYGYTF.